This entry is about one T cell receptor beta chain. The sample is drawn from a study of blood T cell repertoires in COVID-19. Across the whole study: The United States, Italy and Spain provided the acute and convalescent COVID-19 samples. Sources were T cells, B-cell-depleted T cells, or PBMCs; the material itself was cDNA or gDNA.

In the study's own analysis: Estimated nucleated cell counts came from reference gene primer amplification. Measured with immunoSEQ multiplex PCR; TCRdb has only the in-frame clones, and not every one. V and J calls and clone size are as listed in that table; D and trimming were resolved from the DNA. This table holds more than 150,000 clones, about 86% found once. Sequencing was performed on peripheral blood. The clonotype comes from an older woman with COVID-19, enrolled during active disease.

CDR3 nucleotide sequence: TGTGCCAGCAGCCATGACTTGGCGGGAGCTTTCTTT. Its translation is CASSHDLAGAFF. The chain combines TRBV3-1 (or the pseudogene TRBV3-2) with TRBJ1-1; D remains unclear. CDR3 length: 12 residues. Germline assignment: CDR1 LGHDT and CDR2 YNNKEL (reference sequence). The V gene lost 3 bases and the J gene lost 10 bases, with 12 bases spanning the gap.